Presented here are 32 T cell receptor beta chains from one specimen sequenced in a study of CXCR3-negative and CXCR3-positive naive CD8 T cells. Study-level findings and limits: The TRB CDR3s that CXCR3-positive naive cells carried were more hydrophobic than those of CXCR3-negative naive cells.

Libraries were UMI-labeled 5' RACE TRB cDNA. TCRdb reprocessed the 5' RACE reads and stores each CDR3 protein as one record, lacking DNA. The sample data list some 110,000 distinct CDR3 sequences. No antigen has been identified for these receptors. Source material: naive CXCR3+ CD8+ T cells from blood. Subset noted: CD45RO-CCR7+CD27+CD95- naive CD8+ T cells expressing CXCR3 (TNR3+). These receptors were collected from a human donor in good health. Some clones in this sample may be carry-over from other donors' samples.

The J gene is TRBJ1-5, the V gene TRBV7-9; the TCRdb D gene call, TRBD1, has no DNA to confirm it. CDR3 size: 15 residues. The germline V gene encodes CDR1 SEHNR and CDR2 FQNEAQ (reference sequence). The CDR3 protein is CASSPGTGERQPQHF.

CDR3 region: CASSQEWIGELFF. The chain carries TRBV3-2 and TRBJ2-2. TRBV3-2 is labeled a pseudogene. This CDR3 comprises 13 residues.

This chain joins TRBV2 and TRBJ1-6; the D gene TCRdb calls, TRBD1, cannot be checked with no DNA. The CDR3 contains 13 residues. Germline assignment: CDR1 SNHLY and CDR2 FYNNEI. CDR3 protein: CATLDRGGSPLHF.

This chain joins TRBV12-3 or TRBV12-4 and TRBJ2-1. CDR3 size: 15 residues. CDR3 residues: CASLKYLASYNEQFF.

This CDR3 is CSVELRDSGEEQYF. J is TRBJ2-7 and V is TRBV29-1; TCRdb's assignment of TRBD1 cannot be checked, as there is no DNA. CDR3 length: 14 amino acids. The V gene's germline CDR1 is SQVTM and CDR2 ANQGSEA.

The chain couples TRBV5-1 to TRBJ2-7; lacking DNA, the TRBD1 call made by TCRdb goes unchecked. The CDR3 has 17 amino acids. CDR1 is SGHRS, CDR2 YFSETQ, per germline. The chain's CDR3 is CASRAYEFLGTSYEQYF.

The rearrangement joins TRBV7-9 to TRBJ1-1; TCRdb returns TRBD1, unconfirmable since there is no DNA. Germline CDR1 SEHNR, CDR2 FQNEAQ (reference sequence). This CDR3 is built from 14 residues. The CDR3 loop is CASSLDSTYTEAFF. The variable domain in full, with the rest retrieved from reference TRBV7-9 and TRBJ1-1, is DTGVSQNPRHKITKRGQNVTFRCDPISEHNRLYWYRQTLGQGPEFLTYFQNEAQLEKSRLLSDRFSAERPKGSFSTLEIQRTEQGDSAMYLCASSLDSTYTEAFFGQGTRLTVV.

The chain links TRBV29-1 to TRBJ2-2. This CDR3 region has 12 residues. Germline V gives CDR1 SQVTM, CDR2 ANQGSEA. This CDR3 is CSVMDLTGELFF.

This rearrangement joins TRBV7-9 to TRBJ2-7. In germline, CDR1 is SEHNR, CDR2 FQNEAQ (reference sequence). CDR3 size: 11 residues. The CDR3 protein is CASSSTYEQYF.

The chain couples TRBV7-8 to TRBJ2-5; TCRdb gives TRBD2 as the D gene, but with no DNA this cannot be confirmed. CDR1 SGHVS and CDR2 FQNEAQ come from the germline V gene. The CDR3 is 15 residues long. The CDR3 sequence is CASSLTRTPGETQYF.

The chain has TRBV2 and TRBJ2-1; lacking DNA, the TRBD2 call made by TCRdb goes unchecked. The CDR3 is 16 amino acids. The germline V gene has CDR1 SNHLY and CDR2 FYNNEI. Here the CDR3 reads CASSDPLSGTYNEQFF.

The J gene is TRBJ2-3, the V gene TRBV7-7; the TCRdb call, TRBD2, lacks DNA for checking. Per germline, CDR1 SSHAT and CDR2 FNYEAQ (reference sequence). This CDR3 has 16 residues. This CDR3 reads CASSQGGTASTDTQYF.

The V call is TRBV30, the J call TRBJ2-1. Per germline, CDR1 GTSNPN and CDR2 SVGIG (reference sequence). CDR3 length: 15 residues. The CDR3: CAWSVEFTDYNEQFF.

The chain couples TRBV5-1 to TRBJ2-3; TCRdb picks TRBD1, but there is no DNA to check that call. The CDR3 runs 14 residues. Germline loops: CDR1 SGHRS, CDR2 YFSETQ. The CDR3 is CASSTGQGPDTQYF.

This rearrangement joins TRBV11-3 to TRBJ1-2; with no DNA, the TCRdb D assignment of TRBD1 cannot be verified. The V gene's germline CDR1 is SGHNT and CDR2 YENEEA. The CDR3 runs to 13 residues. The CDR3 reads CASSSTGGYGYTF. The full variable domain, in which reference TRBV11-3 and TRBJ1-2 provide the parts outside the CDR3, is EAGVVQSPRYKIIEKKQPVAFWCNPISGHNTLYWYLQNLGQGPELLIRYENEEAVDDSQLPKDRFSAERLKGVDSTLKIQPAELGDSAVYLCASSSTGGYGYTFGSGTRLTVV.

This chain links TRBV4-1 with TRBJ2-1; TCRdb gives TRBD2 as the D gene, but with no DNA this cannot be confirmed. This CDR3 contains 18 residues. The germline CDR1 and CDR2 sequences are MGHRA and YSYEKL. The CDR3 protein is CASSPFLAGGPRSNEQFF.

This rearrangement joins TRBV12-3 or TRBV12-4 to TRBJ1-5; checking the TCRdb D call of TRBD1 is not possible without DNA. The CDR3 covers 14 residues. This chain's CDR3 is CASSPTGDNQPQHF.

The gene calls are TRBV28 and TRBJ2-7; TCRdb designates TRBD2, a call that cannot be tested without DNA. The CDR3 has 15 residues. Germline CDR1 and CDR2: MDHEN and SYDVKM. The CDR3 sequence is CASSSTSGEGYEQYF.

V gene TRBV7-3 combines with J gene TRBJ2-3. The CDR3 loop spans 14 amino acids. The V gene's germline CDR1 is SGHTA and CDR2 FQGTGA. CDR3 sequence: CASSHGGMSDTQYF.

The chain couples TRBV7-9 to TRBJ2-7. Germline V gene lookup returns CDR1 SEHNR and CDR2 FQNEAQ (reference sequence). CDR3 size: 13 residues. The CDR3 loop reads CASSRGETYEQYF.

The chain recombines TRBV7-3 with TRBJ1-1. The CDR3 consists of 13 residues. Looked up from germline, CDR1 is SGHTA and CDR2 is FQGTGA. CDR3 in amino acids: CASSFEGSTEAFF.

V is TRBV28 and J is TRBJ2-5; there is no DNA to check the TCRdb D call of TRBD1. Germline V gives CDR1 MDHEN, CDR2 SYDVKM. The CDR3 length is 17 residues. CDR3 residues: CASSIPPGGGPQETQYF.

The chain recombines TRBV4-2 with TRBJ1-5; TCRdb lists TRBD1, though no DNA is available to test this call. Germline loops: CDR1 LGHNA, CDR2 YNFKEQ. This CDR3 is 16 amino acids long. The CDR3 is CASSQEVMGHRQPQHF.

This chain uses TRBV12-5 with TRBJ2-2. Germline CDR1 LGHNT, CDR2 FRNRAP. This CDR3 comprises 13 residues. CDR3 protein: CASGLVPTGELFF.

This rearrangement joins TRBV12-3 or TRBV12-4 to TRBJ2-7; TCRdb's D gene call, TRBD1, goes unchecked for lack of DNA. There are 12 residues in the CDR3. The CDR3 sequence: CASSLDRGRQYF.

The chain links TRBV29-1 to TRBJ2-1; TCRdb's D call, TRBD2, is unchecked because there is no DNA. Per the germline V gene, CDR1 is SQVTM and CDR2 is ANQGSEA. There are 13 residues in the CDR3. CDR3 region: CSVALADYNEQFF.

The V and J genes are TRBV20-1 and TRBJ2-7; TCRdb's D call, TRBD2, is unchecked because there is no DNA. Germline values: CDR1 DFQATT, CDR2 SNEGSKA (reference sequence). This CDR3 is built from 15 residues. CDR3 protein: CSARDGGLHSYEQYF.

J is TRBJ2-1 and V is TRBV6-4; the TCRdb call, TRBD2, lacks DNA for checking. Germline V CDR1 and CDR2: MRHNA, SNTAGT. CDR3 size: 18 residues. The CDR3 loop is CASSDSSGTSGSYNEQFF.

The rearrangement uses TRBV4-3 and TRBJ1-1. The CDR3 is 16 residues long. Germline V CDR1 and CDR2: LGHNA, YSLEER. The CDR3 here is CASSQDQDSMNTEAFF.

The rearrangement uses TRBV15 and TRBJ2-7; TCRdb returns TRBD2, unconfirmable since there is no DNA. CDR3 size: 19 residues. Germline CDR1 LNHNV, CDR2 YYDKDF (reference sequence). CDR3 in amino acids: CATSRDISGGSLFSYAQYF. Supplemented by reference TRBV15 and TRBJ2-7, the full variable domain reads DAMVIQNPRYQVTQFGKPVTLSCSQTLNHNVMYWYQQKSSQAPKLLFHYYDKDFNNEADTPDNFQSRRPNTSFCFLDIRSPGLGDTAMYLCATSRDISGGSLFSYAQYFGPGTRLTVT.

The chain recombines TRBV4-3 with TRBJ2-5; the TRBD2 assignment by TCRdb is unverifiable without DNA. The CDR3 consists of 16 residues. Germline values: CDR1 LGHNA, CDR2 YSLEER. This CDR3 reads CASSQQSGTPQETQYF.

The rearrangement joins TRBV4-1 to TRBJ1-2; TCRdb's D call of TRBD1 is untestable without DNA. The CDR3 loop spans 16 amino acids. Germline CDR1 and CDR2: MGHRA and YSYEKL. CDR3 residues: CASSQDLGQGYYGYTF.